These T cell receptor beta chains were read from a single sample in a study of T-cell reconstitution after alpha-beta-depleted transplantation in children. TCRdb redid the calling of the PCR reads with MiXCR, one entry per CDR3 protein. The sample has more than 40,000 distinct CDR3 sequences, around a tenth seen once. Sequencing used PBMCs, mostly from graft donor cells, obtained 60 days after TCRalphabeta/CD19-depleted stem cell transplant. Receptors were obtained from a male patient aged 2-9 years who had a stem cell transplant for chronic granulomatous disease, so the T cells may come from the graft donor. Both conserved end residues are part of each CDR3.

cdr3_aa	v_call	j_call
CASSLAADRVKGYTF	TRBV7-2	TRBJ1-2
CASSPPVGGLQTYEQYF	TRBV18	TRBJ2-7
CASRLDRPSLVEQFF	TRBV5-1	TRBJ2-1
CASFRTSGSMGLEQYF	TRBV18	TRBJ2-7
CASSLDYRYNEQFF	TRBV12-3/TRBV12-4	TRBJ2-1
CASSLRAPWEQYF	TRBV28	TRBJ2-7
CAGSSGRVNTGELFF	TRBV7-3	TRBJ2-2
CATQDRFTYEQYF	TRBV6-5	TRBJ2-7
CASSSPGYEQYF	TRBV21-1	TRBJ2-7
CAISEPPTSGGNEQYF	TRBV10-3	TRBJ2-7
CASRQVGENQPQHF	TRBV6-1	TRBJ1-5
CASSYARESNQPQHF	TRBV6-5	TRBJ1-5
CASIGDSHQPQHF	TRBV6-2/TRBV6-3	TRBJ1-5
CSASRRGGEDTQYF	TRBV20-1	TRBJ2-3
CASSRQAFFYGYTF	TRBV14	TRBJ1-2
CASSLKDQGSGSYEQYF	TRBV27	TRBJ2-7
CAWSVSAGYGYTF	TRBV30	TRBJ1-2
CASSLGTGADLNYGYTF	TRBV5-5	TRBJ1-2
CASSLGDRHSYEQYF	TRBV5-1	TRBJ2-7
CSARQGGDTEAFF	TRBV20-1	TRBJ1-1
CASSRDSVNQPQHF	TRBV6-5	TRBJ1-5
CASSVRAMNTEAFF	TRBV9	TRBJ1-1
CASKEDLSGANVLTF	TRBV2	TRBJ2-6
CSVESWGTGELFF	TRBV29-1	TRBJ2-2
CASSPRTVEAFF	TRBV7-2	TRBJ1-1
CASSLEFLNTEAFF	TRBV7-9	TRBJ1-1
CATSGRNRGETQYF	TRBV15	TRBJ2-5
CASSSRDVGEQFF	TRBV6-2/TRBV6-3	TRBJ2-1
CASSIRTGGLETQYF	TRBV3-1	TRBJ2-5
CSVGDTEAFF	TRBV29-1	TRBJ1-1